The clone carrying this T cell receptor beta chain showed up many times. The antigen remains undetermined. Unique molecular identifiers were attached to individual cDNA molecules within the library. Per the study methods: Ranging from roughly 23,224 to 700,000, TCR counts per sample had a median value of 95,638. Each CDR3 protein gets one entry after TCRdb re-called the RACE reads with MiXCR. V and J calls and clone size were set by TCRdb, not the authors. The profile shows fewer than 100,000 distinct CDR3 sequences, 8.6% of them singletons. This entry comes from a study of human T cells and chemical hapten exposure. In the study overall: Among samples, TCR yields varied mainly because of small differences in pooled library volume. General study findings and limits: TCRs above 1 in 1000 frequency did not change with DPC sensitization.

Time point given: healthy volunteer bleed at 6 weeks. RNA extraction used unfractionated whole blood as the source of total RNA. V was pared by 8 bases and J by 6 bases, with 9 bases of the junction left unmatched. This CDR3 has 15 amino acids. Germline V gene lookup returns CDR1 SNHLY and CDR2 FYNNEI. The TCR was taken from a female donor in good health. Some clones in this sample may be carry-over from other donors' samples. The sequencing input was whole blood. The genes are TRBV2 and TRBJ1-5, with TRBD1 matching 11 bases. In nucleotides, the CDR3 is TGTGCCAGCCGGAAGGACAGGGGGCGAAGTCAGCCCCAGCATTTT. Translation gives CASRKDRGRSQPQHF.